These T cell receptor beta chains were read from a single sample in a study of HIV-infected patients and healthy controls. TCRdb analysed the 5' RACE reads with MiXCR anew, one entry per CDR3 protein. Altogether roughly 70,000 distinct CDR3 sequences are present, about 17% being singletons, with the ten largest covering under 6.5%. Sequences were obtained from CD4+ T cells from blood. Source of these receptors: a human donor in good health. The CDR3 runs from the conserved cysteine through the conserved F or W. A D gene is named only where the DNA matches it firmly. Clone sizes are given selectively: once, few, many, or a class where the clone is expanded.

TRBV7-7	TRBD2	NA	TRBJ2-1	TGTGCTAGCAGCCCACAAGCGGGACCCTACAATGAGCAGTTCTTC	CASSPQAGPYNEQFF
TRBV19	TRBD2	NA	TRBJ2-1	TGTGCCACCCGGGGGCTAGCGGGTCAGAGCTCCTACAATGAGCAGTTCTTC	CATRGLAGQSSYNEQFF
TRBV5-1	TRBD2	NA	TRBJ2-1	TGCGCCAGCAGCTTGGCGGGAGGCGCCTACAATGAGCAGTTCTTC	CASSLAGGAYNEQFF
TRBV4-3	NA	NA	TRBJ1-2	TGCGCCAGCAGCCATGGGGCAGGGTACTATGGCTACACCTTC	CASSHGAGYYGYTF
TRBV4-2	TRBD2	many	TRBJ2-3	TGTGCCAGCAGCTCTCAGACTAGCACCTCTAGCACAGATACGCAGTATTTT	CASSSQTSTSSTDTQYF
TRBV19	NA	few	TRBJ2-3	TGTGCCAGTACTAGAGGGACTAGCACAGATACGCAGTATTTT	CASTRGTSTDTQYF
TRBV18	NA	few	TRBJ2-2	TGTGCCAGCTCACCGACATACACCGGGGAGCTGTTTTTT	CASSPTYTGELFF
TRBV12-3/TRBV12-4	NA	NA	TRBJ2-1	TGTGCCAGCAGTTTAGTCTCCCCGGTACTCTACAATGAGCAGTTCTTC	CASSLVSPVLYNEQFF
TRBV20-1	NA	NA	TRBJ1-4	TGCAGTGCCTCTAGACCTGGGGGGAACTGTTTTTTT	CSASRPGGNCFF
TRBV9	NA	few	TRBJ2-5	TGTGCCAGCAGCCCCACCGGGACCCTCCAAGAGACCCAGTACTTC	CASSPTGTLQETQYF
TRBV20-1	TRBD1	few	TRBJ2-7	TGCAGTGCTCCTCTCGCCGACAGGGGGGGGACCTACGAGCAGTACTTC	CSAPLADRGGTYEQYF
TRBV27	NA	many	TRBJ2-7	TGTGCCAGCAGTTTAAAACAGAAATACGAGCAGTACTTC	CASSLKQKYEQYF
TRBV5-1	TRBD1	few	TRBJ2-7	TGCGCCAGCAGTCTTAACAGGGGTAGCGACGAGCAGTACTTC	CASSLNRGSDEQYF
TRBV7-9	TRBD1	many	TRBJ1-2	TGTGCCAGCAGCTTAGGCACAGGGGTGAGCTACACCTTC	CASSLGTGVSYTF
TRBV29-1	NA	NA	TRBJ1-4	TGCAGCGGGCTGAATGAAAAACTGTTTTTT	CSGLNEKLFF
TRBV20-1	NA	NA	TRBJ1-1	TGCAGTGCCCTTGCGCGAGCGGCTGAAGCTTTCTTT	CSALARAAEAFF
TRBV28	NA	NA	TRBJ2-2	TGTGCCAGCAGTTTAACGGAAAATCGGTACACCGGGGAGCTGTTTTTT	CASSLTENRYTGELFF
TRBV18	TRBD2	NA	TRBJ2-3	TGTGCCAGCTCAACAAACGTGCTAGCGGGAGGCGATACGCAGTATTTT	CASSTNVLAGGDTQYF
TRBV28	TRBD1	many	TRBJ1-2	TGTGCCAGCAGACTTCCGCTCGGGACAGGGGGCGAGAACTATGGCTACACCTTC	CASRLPLGTGGENYGYTF
TRBV12-3/TRBV12-4	NA	few	TRBJ1-3	TGTGCCAGCAGTGGACAGTTTTACTCTGGAAACACCATATATTTT	CASSGQFYSGNTIYF
TRBV5-6	NA	once	TRBJ2-6	TGTGCCAGCAGCTCCAATAGCCCCGGGGCCAACGTCCTGACTTTC	CASSSNSPGANVLTF
TRBV4-1	NA	NA	TRBJ2-1	TGCGCCAGCAGCCAAGATGTGACTAGAACTTTTTACAATGAGCAGTTCTTC	CASSQDVTRTFYNEQFF
TRBV6-1	TRBD2	NA	TRBJ2-5	TGTGCCAGCAGGAGACTAGCTCTTCCCACAGAGACCCAGTACTTC	CASRRLALPTETQYF
TRBV12-3/TRBV12-4	NA	few	TRBJ1-6	TGTGCCAGCAGAAAACAGGGATTTAATTCACCCCTCCACTTT	CASRKQGFNSPLHF
TRBV12-3/TRBV12-4	TRBD2	many	TRBJ2-4	TGTGCCAGCAGTCTAGGACTAGCGGGAGGGCCATGGGCCAAAAACATTCAGTACTTC	CASSLGLAGGPWAKNIQYF
TRBV12-3/TRBV12-4	TRBD1	few	TRBJ2-7	TGTGCCAGCAGCCCTAGGACAGGGACCGGCGAGCAGTACTTC	CASSPRTGTGEQYF
TRBV3-1	TRBD1	many	TRBJ1-2	TGTGCCAGCAGAAAACAGGGGGCGCAAGGCTACACCTTC	CASRKQGAQGYTF
TRBV12-3/TRBV12-4	NA	NA	TRBJ2-2	TGTGCCACTTGTTGGGCAGGGTATTCCGGGGAGCTGTTTTTT	CATCWAGYSGELFF
TRBV18	TRBD1	NA	TRBJ2-7	TGTGCCAGCTCACCGACAACCGGGACAGGACCCTACGAGCAGTACTTC	CASSPTTGTGPYEQYF
TRBV27	NA	few	TRBJ2-3	TGTGCCAGCAGTTTCGTGAGCACAGATACGCAGTATTTT	CASSFVSTDTQYF
TRBV20-1	NA	NA	TRBJ1-6	TGCAGTGTTACGTCCAGGGGTTCACCCCTCCACTTT	CSVTSRGSPLHF
TRBV20-1	NA	many	TRBJ1-1	TGCAGTGCTAGAGGGGTGGACACTGAAGCTTTCTTT	CSARGVDTEAFF
TRBV5-1	NA	NA	TRBJ1-1	TGCGCCAGCAGCTTGTATGGGAATGGGCTCCACACTGAAGCTTTCTTT	CASSLYGNGLHTEAFF
TRBV5-5	NA	NA	TRBJ2-4	TGTGCCAGCAGCTTCAGGGGTACGTCGGACATTCAGTACTTC	CASSFRGTSDIQYF
TRBV5-4	TRBD2	few	TRBJ2-5	TGTGCCAGCAGCTTGACTAGCGGGCGGCGAGAGACCCAGTACTTC	CASSLTSGRRETQYF
TRBV7-9	NA	NA	TRBJ2-3	TGTGCCAGCAGCTTGGCGGCTAAGTTGGATACGCAGTATTTT	CASSLAAKLDTQYF
TRBV7-9	TRBD1	once	TRBJ2-5	TGTGCCAGCAGCTTAGGGCTGGGACAGGAAGAGACCCAGTACTTC	CASSLGLGQEETQYF
TRBV19	TRBD1	NA	TRBJ2-5	TGTGCCAGTAGTAGATACCCGGGACAGCAAGAGACCCAGTACTTC	CASSRYPGQQETQYF
TRBV12-3/TRBV12-4	TRBD1	few	TRBJ1-1	TGTGCCAGCAGGGCACAGGGGATTTCTGAAGCTTTCTTT	CASRAQGISEAFF
TRBV7-8	NA	NA	TRBJ1-2	TGTGCCAGCAGCACAGACTTGTCGGGCTACACCTTC	CASSTDLSGYTF
TRBV28	NA	many	TRBJ1-5	TGTGCCAGCAGTTTACTGAGGGGCCAGCCCCAGCATTTT	CASSLLRGQPQHF
TRBV30	NA	medium-sized	TRBJ2-3	TGTGCCTGGAGAAACGGGCAGGCCCTACTCACAGATACGCAGTATTTT	CAWRNGQALLTDTQYF
TRBV14	NA	few	TRBJ1-4	TGTGCCAGCAGCTCGACAGAATGGTACGACGAAAAACTGTTTTTT	CASSSTEWYDEKLFF